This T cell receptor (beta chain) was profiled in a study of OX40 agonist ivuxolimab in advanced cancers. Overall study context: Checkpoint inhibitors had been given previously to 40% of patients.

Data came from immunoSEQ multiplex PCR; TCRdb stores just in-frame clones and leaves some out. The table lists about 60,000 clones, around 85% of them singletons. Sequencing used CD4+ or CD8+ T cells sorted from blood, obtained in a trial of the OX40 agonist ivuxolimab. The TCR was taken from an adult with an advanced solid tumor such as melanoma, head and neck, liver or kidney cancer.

CDR3 DNA: TGTGCCAGCAGCCTCCATAGCGGCCCCGGGACCCAGTACTTC. It specifies CASSLHSGPGTQYF. This chain connects TRBV11-2 to TRBJ2-5, with D perhaps matching TRBD2 (6 bases). Trimming removed 5 bases from V and 7 bases from J, with 17 bases in between. Germline V gives CDR1 SGHAT, CDR2 FQNNGV. The CDR3 is 14 residues long.